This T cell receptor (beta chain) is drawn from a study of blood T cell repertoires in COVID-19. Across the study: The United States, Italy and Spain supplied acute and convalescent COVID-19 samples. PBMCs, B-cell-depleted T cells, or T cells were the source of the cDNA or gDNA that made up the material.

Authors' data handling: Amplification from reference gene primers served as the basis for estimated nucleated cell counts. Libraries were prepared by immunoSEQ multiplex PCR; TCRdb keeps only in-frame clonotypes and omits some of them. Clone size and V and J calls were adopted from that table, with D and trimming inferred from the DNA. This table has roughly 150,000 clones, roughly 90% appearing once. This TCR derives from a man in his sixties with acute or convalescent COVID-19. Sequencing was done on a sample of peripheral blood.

The CDR3 here is CASSPRTRLNTEAFF. The CDR3 nucleotides are TGTGCCAGTAGTCCCAGGACAAGGCTGAACACTGAAGCTTTCTTT. The V call is TRBV19, the J call TRBJ1-1; D perhaps matches TRBD1 (5 bases). The CDR3 has 15 amino acids. Trimming took off 5 bases at V and 0 bases at J, with 13 bases between the two ends. Germline V gene data show CDR1 as LNHDA and CDR2 as SQIVND (reference sequence).